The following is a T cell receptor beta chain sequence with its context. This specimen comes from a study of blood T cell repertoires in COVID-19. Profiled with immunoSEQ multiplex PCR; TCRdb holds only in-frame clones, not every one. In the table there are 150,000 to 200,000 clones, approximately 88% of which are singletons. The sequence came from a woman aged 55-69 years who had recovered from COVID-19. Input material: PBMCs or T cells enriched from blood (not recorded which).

The CDR3 reads CASGTSGGYEQYF. CDR3 nucleotides: TGCGCCAGCGGGACTAGCGGGGGGTACGAGCAGTACTTC. The chain carries TRBV5-1 and TRBJ2-7; TRBD2 aligns across 15 bases. Per the germline V gene, CDR1 is SGHRS and CDR2 is YFSETQ. The CDR3 contains 13 residues. V dropped 7 bases and J dropped 4; count of bases not matched to a gene: 0.